This T cell receptor (beta chain) stems from a study of T-cell memory formation after mild COVID-19. Study in general: Largely, the TCR clusters proved donor specific.

Study-wide findings and caveats: The CD4+ clones that contracted clustered mainly within CM and EM, and the CD8+ clones concentrated in EMRA. The appearance of some responding clones in pre-infection memory suggested that cross-reactive memory joined.

This clonotype was seen a handful of times. Its antigen is unidentified. The authors produced TCR alpha and TCR beta cDNA libraries with sample barcodes and UMIs by 5'RACE using constant-segment primers. Via MiXCR, TCRdb re-called the 5' RACE reads, giving one row per CDR3 protein. This sample carries 250,000 or so distinct CDR3 sequences, roughly 18% of them seen once, and the ten largest clones take roughly 23%. The CDR3 loop spans 17 amino acids. Trimming pared 2 bases from V and 0 bases from J, leaving 14 bases between. This chain joins TRBV6-7 and TRBJ2-4, with D unclear. TRBV6-7 carries the ORF label, with uncertain function. Sequencing input: PBMCs or a T cell subset sorted from them (not recorded which). The receptor comes from a man aged 18 to 35 who had mild COVID-19 (a few samples of this study predate the infection). Cell type and time point are not known. CDR3 sequence (DNA): TGTGCCAGCAGTTACCCTCACTATCGTGTAGCCAAAAACATTCAGTACTTC. The encoded protein is CASSYPHYRVAKNIQYF.